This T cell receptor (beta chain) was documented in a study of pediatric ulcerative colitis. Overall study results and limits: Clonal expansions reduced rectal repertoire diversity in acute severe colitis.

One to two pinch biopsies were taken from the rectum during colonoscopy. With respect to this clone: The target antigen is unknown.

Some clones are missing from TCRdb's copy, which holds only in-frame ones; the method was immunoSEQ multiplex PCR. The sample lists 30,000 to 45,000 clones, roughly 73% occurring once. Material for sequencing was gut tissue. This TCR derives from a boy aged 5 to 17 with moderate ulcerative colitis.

DNA of the CDR3: TGTGCCAGCAGCTGGAGACCCGGGGTGGTGGAGACCCAGTACTTC. Its protein is CASSWRPGVVETQYF. The V gene is TRBV5-8, the J gene TRBJ2-5, with D possibly matching TRBD2 (5 bases). Germline V lookup: CDR1 SGHTS, CDR2 YDEGEE. The CDR3 length is 15 residues. Trimming removed 3 bases at V and 5 bases at J, with 17 bases between.